This T cell receptor beta chain comes out of a study of CD8+ T cells in alopecia areata. The study, taken as a whole, reports: Higher clonality was seen in lesional scalp than in normal scalp, especially in alopecia totalis/universalis. Unlike in mice, where it was clearer, TCR sharing across patients was less clear, possibly HLA-related.

CD4+ lymphocytes from about five patients underwent sorting into CD25+CD127- populations. The table lists this clone with a few counts. Its antigen remains unknown. Germline V gene data show CDR1 as SGHRS and CDR2 as YFSETQ. The CDR3 runs 12 residues. The V and J ends lost 4 bases and 7 bases respectively, with 11 bases between them. Extracted RNA was reverse transcribed, and the resulting cDNA served as sequencing template. This table comes from immunoSEQ multiplex PCR, and its TCRdb copy is limited to in-frame clones, with some not included. Among 30,000 to 40,000 clones listed, roughly 53% were seen once.

The rearrangement uses TRBV5-1 and TRBJ1-2; the D gene is possibly TRBD1 (5 bases). Sequenced material: CD4+ Tregs sorted from blood. The source is a human donor with alopecia areata. CDR3 in amino acids: CASSPRDFGYTF. In DNA, the CDR3 is TGCGCCAGCAGCCCTCGGGACTTTGGCTACACCTTC. The full variable domain, its missing parts supplied by reference TRBV5-1 and TRBJ1-2, is KAGVTQTPRYLIKTRGQQVTLSCSPISGHRSVSWYQQTPGQGLQFLFEYFSETQRNKGNFPGRFSGRQFSNSRSEMNVSTLELGDSALYLCASSPRDFGYTFGSGTRLTVV.